The present T cell receptor (beta chain) was sequenced within a study of T-cell memory formation after mild COVID-19. Overall study: There were largely donor-specific TCR clusters.

This clonotype was counted many times. Its target is unknown. The authors produced TCR alpha and TCR beta cDNA libraries with sample barcodes and UMIs by 5'RACE using constant-segment primers. TCRdb reanalysed the 5' RACE reads using MiXCR and keeps one entry per CDR3 protein. The data contain roughly 450,000 distinct CDR3 sequences, around a sixth of them singletons. Study results and limitations: Prior to infection, memory already included some responding clones, suggesting cross-reactive memory joined. Second-wave clones reaching peak frequency on day 37 lacked confirmed SARS-CoV-2 specificity.

CDR1 and CDR2 (germline): SGHVS, FNYEAQ. V lost 0 bases to trimming and J lost 1 base; unmatched junction nucleotides: 6. The CDR3 has 17 amino acids. This chain connects TRBV7-6 to TRBJ2-5; TRBD2 matches at 9 bases. The sequenced sample was PBMCs or a T cell subset sorted from them (not recorded which). The clonotype comes from an adult woman who had mild COVID-19 (a few samples of this study predate the infection). Cell type and time point are not known. The CDR3 nucleotides are TGTGCCAGCAGCTTAGCCGGAACTAGCGGGTCCCAAGAGACCCAGTACTTC. It yields the protein CASSLAGTSGSQETQYF.